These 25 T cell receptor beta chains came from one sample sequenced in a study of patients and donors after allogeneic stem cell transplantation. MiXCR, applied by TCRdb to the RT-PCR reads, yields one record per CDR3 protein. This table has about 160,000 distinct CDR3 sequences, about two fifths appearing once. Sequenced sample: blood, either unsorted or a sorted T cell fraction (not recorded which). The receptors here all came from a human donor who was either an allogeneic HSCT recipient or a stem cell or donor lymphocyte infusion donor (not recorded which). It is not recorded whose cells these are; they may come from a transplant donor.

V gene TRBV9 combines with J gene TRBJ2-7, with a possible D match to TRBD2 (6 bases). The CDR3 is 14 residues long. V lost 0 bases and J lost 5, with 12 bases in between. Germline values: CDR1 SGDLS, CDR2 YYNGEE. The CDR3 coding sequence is TGTGCCAGCAGCGTAGACGGGGGTCGAAACGAGCAGTACTTC. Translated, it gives CASSVDGGRNEQYF. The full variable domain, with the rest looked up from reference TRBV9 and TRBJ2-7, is DSGVTQTPKHLITATGQRVTLRCSPRSGDLSVYWYQQSLDQGLQFLIQYYNGEERAKGNILERFSAQQFPDLHSELNLSSLELGDSALYFCASSVDGGRNEQYFGPGTRLTVT.

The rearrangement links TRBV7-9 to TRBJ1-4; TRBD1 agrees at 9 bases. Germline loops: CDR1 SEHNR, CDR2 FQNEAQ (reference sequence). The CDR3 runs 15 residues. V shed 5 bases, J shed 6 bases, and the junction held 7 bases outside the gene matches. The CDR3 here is CASSALQGADEKLFF. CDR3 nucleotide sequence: TGTGCCAGCAGCGCCTTACAGGGGGCCGATGAAAAACTGTTTTTT.

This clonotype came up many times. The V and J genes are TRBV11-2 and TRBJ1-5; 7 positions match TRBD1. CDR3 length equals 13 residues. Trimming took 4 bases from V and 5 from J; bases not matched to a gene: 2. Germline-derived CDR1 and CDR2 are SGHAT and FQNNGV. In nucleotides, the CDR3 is TGTGCCAGCAGCTCCGACAGGGATCAGCCCCAGCATTTT. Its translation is CASSSDRDQPQHF.

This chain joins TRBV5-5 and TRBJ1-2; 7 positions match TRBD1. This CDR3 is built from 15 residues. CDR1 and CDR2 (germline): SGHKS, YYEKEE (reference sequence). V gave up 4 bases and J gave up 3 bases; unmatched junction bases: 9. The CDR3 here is CASSRTGIGDYGYTF. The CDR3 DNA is TGTGCCAGCAGCAGGACAGGTATCGGGGACTATGGCTACACCTTC.

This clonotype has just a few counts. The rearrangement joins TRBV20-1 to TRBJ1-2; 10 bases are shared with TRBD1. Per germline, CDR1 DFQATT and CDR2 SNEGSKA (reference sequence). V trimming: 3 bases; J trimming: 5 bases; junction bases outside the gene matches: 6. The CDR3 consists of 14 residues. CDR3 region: CSARGTGEGYGYTF. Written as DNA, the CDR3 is TGCAGTGCTAGGGGGACAGGGGAGGGGTATGGCTACACCTTC.

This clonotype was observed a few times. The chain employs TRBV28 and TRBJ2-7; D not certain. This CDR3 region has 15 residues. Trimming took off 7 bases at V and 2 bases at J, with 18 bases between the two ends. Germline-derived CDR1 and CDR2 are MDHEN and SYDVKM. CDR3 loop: CASNHPGQVTYEQYF. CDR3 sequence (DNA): TGTGCCAGCAACCACCCGGGTCAGGTCACCTACGAGCAGTACTTC.

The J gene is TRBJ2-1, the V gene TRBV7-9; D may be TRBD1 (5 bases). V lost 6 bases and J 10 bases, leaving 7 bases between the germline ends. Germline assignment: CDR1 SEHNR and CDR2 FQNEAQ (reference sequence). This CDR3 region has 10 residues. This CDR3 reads CASSKGEQFF. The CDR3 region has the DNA TGTGCCAGCAGTAAGGGGGAGCAGTTCTTC.

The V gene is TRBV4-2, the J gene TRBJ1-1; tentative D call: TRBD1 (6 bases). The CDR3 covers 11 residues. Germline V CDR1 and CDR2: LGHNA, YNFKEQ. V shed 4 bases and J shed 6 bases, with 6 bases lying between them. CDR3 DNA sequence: TGTGCCAGCAGCCGGACAGCTGAAGCTTTCTTT. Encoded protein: CASSRTAEAFF.

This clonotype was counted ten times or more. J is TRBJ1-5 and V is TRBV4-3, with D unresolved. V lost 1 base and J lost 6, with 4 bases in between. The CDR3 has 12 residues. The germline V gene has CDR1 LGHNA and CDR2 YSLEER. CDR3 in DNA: TGCGCCAGCAGCCAAGGGTCTCAGCCCCAGCATTTT. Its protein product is CASSQGSQPQHF.

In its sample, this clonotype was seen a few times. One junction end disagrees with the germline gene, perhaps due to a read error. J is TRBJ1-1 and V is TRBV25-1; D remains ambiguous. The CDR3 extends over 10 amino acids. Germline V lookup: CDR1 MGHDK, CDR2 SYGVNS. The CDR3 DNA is TGTGCCAGCATTGAAGGTGAAGCTTTCTTT. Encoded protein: CASIEGEAFF.

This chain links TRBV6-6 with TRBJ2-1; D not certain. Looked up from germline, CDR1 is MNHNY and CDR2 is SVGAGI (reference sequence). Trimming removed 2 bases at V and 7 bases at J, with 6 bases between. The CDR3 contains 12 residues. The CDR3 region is CASSYTENEQFF. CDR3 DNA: TGTGCCAGCAGTTACACCGAGAATGAGCAGTTCTTC.

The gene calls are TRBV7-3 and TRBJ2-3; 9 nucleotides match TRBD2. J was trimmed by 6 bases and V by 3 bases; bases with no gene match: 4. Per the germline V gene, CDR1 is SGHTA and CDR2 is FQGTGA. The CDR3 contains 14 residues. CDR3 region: CASSLSLAGDTQYF. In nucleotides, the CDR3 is TGTGCCAGCAGCTTGAGTCTAGCGGGGGATACGCAGTATTTT.

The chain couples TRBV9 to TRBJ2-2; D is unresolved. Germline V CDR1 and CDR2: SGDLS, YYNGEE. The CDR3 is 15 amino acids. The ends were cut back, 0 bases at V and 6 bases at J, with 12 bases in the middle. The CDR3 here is CASSVEALNAGELFF. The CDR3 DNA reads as TGTGCCAGCAGCGTAGAGGCCCTAAATGCCGGGGAGCTGTTTTTT.

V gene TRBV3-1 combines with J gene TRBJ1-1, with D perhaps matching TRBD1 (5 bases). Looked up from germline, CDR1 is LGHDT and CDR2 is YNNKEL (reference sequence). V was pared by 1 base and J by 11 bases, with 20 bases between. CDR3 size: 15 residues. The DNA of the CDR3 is TGTGCCAGCAGCCAAGCGTGGGGGGACGAGATGATGGCTTTCTTT. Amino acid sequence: CASSQAWGDEMMAFF.

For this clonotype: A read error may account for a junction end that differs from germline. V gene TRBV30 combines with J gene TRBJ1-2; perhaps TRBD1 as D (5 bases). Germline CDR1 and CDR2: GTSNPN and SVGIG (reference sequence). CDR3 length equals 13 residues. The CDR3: CASNSGTSPSRAF. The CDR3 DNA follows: TGTGCCTCGAACTCCGGGACTTCCCCCTCTCGTGCCTTC.

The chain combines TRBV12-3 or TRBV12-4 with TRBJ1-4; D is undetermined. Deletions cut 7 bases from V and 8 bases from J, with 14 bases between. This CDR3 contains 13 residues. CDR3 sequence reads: CASTLHNSEKLFF. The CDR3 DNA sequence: TGTGCCAGCACTCTCCATAACAGCGAAAAACTGTTTTTT.

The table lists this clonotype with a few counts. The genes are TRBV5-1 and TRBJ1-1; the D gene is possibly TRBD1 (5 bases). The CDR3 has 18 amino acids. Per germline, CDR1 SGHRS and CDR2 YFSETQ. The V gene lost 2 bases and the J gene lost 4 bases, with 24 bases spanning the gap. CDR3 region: CASSFDFRDGLVGTEAFF. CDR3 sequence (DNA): TGCGCCAGCAGCTTCGATTTCAGGGATGGCCTCGTCGGCACTGAAGCTTTCTTT. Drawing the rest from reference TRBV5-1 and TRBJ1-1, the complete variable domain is KAGVTQTPRYLIKTRGQQVTLSCSPISGHRSVSWYQQTPGQGLQFLFEYFSETQRNKGNFPGRFSGRQFSNSRSEMNVSTLELGDSALYLCASSFDFRDGLVGTEAFFGQGTRLTVV.

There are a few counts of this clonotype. CDR3 sequence: CASSSLGTVYGYTF. DNA for the CDR3: TGTGCCAGCAGTTCTTTAGGGACAGTATATGGCTACACCTTC. The chain links TRBV12-3 or TRBV12-4 to TRBJ1-2; 7 bases agree with TRBD1. V trimming: 4 bases; J trimming: 5 bases; junction bases outside the gene matches: 7. The CDR3 loop spans 14 amino acids.

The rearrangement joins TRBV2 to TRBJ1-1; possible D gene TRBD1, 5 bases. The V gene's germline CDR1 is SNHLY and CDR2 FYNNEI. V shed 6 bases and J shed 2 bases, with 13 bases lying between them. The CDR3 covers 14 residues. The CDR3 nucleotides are TGTGCCAGCAGGCCTTGGGACTCTAACACTGAAGCTTTCTTT. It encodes CASRPWDSNTEAFF.

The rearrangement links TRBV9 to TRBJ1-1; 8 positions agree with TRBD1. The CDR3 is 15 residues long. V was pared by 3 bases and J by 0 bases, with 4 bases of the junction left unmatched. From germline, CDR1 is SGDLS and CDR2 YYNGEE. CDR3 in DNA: TGTGCCAGCAGCGCTCGGACAGGGTTGAACACTGAAGCTTTCTTT. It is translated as CASSARTGLNTEAFF.

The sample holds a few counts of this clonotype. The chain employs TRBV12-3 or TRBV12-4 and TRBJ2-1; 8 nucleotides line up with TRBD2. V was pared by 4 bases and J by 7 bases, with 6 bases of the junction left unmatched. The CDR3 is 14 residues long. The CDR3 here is CASSSGGAKNEQFF. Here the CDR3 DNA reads TGTGCCAGCAGTTCCGGGGGGGCCAAAAATGAGCAGTTCTTC.

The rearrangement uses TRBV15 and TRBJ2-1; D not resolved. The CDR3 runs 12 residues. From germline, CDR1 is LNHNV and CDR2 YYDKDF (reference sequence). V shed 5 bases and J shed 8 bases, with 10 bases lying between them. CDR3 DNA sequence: TGTGCCACCAGCGGACCCTGGGATGAGCAGTTCTTC. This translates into CATSGPWDEQFF.

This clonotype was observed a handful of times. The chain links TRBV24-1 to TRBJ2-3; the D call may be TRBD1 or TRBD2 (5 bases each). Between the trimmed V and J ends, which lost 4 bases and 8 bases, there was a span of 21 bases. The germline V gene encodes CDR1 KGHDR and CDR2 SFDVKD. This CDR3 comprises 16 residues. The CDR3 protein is CATSDPGARAGVTQYF. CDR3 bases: TGTGCCACCAGTGACCCCGGGGCACGAGCCGGGGTTACGCAGTATTTT.

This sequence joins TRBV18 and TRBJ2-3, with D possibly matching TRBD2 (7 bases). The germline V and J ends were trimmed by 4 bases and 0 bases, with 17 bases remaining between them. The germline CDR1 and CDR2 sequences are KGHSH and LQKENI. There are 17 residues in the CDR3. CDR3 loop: CASSHPLGGLSTDTQYF. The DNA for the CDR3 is TGTGCCAGCTCACACCCACTCGGGGGGCTTAGCACAGATACGCAGTATTTT.

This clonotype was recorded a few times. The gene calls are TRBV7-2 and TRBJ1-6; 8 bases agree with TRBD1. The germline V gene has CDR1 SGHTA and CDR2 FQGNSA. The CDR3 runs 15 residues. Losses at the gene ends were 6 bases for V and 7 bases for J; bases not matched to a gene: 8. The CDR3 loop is CASSSTWTGNSPLHF. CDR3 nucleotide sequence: TGTGCCAGCAGTTCAACCTGGACAGGGAATTCACCCCTCCACTTT.